This entry concerns a single T cell receptor (beta chain). The identical CDR3 is also encoded by other nucleotide sequences in the sample. This specimen comes from a study of blood T cell repertoires in COVID-19. About the study: Samples taken during acute and convalescent COVID-19 were collected in the United States, Italy and Spain. From T cells, B-cell-depleted T cells, or PBMCs came the material, which was cDNA or gDNA.

Assay: immunoSEQ multiplex PCR; the TCRdb copy retains only in-frame clones and omits some. This sample yields around 170,000 clones, of which 84% are seen a single time; roughly 13% belongs to the top ten. Germline CDR1 is LGHNA and CDR2 is YSLEER. The V gene end was trimmed by 0 bases and the J gene end by 4 bases; junction bases not matched to a gene: 4. The CDR3 extends over 17 amino acids. The J gene is TRBJ2-1, the V gene TRBV4-3; 12 bases agree with TRBD2. The sequenced sample was peripheral blood. The TCR sequence derives from a man younger than 30 with active or convalescent COVID-19. The CDR3 DNA sequence: TGCGCCAGCAGCCAAGATCTAGCGGGAGGGCCATACAATGAGCAGTTCTTC. It yields the protein CASSQDLAGGPYNEQFF.